This T cell receptor (beta chain) was found in a study of blood T cell repertoires in COVID-19. Methods used by the authors: Reference gene primer amplification yielded estimated nucleated cell counts. The repertoire was sequenced with immunoSEQ multiplex PCR; TCRdb's copy has only in-frame clones and lacks some. V, J and clone size are those of that table, while D and trimming were read from the DNA. The sample has 200,000 to 250,000 clones; 82% are singletons. Trimming at V came to 0 bases and at J to 3 bases, leaving 2 bases not matched to a gene. Germline V gene lookup returns CDR1 SGDLS and CDR2 YYNGEE. The CDR3 is 15 residues long.

The sample consisted of PBMCs or T cells enriched from blood (not recorded which). This receptor was identified in a woman between 55 and 75 years old who had recovered from COVID-19. The genes are TRBV9 and TRBJ2-3; 9 bases match TRBD2. The CDR3 sequence is CASSVGSGRTDTQYF. The CDR3 nucleotides read TGTGCCAGCAGCGTAGGTAGCGGGAGAACAGATACGCAGTATTTT.